A selection of T cell receptor beta chains follows, all from one sample in a study of T cell responses to AZD1222 COVID-19 vaccine. The method was immunoSEQ multiplex PCR; TCRdb's version includes in-frame clones alone and lacks a portion of them. The sample has around 91,000 clones, approximately 90% seen once; the top ten hold about 8.3%. Source: peripheral blood, taken 28 days after the second AZD1222 dose. Receptors were obtained from an adult who received the AZD1222 COVID-19 vaccine. CDR3s include the opening cysteine and the closing phenylalanine or tryptophan. D genes are given only for firm matches. A row's size may be missing; if present it is once, few, many or a size class.

J: TRBJ1-2
V: TRBV7-2
D: NA
size: NA
DNA: TGTGCCAGCAGCTTAGCAGGCTATGGCTACACCTTC
CDR3: CASSLAGYGYTF

J: TRBJ2-2
V: TRBV24-1
D: TRBD1
size: NA
DNA: TGTGCCACCAGTCCGACAGGGTTCGGCACCGGGGAGCTGTTTTTT
CDR3: CATSPTGFGTGELFF

J: TRBJ2-1
V: TRBV19
D: TRBD2
size: NA
DNA: TGTGCCAGTAGCCGAACCCTGGGACTAGCGGATTACAATGAGCAGTTCTTC
CDR3: CASSRTLGLADYNEQFF

J: TRBJ2-1
V: TRBV10-3
D: NA
size: NA
DNA: TGTGCCATCAGCGGCGAAAAGTGGAATGAGCAGTTCTTC
CDR3: CAISGEKWNEQFF

J: TRBJ2-7
V: TRBV9
D: NA
size: NA
DNA: TGTGCCAGCAGCGTAACCCTAGTCAGTGAGCAGTACTTC
CDR3: CASSVTLVSEQYF

J: TRBJ2-5
V: TRBV15
D: TRBD2
size: NA
DNA: TGTGCCACCAGCAGAAGCGCGGGGGGCGCGGAGACCCAGTACTTC
CDR3: CATSRSAGGAETQYF

J: TRBJ1-3
V: TRBV24-1
D: TRBD1
size: once
DNA: TGTGCCACCAGTGATGGAGGACAGGGTGGAAACACCATATATTTT
CDR3: CATSDGGQGGNTIYF

J: TRBJ2-5
V: TRBV19
D: TRBD2
size: NA
DNA: TGTGCCAGACCTGCTAGCGGGAGGGCCCAGAAAGAGACCCAGTACTTC
CDR3: CARPASGRAQKETQYF

J: TRBJ2-7
V: TRBV4-1
D: NA
size: NA
DNA: TGCGCCAGCAGCCAGCTACATGCAAGCTCCTACGAGCAGTACTTC
CDR3: CASSQLHASSYEQYF

J: TRBJ1-2
V: TRBV10-3
D: TRBD1
size: NA
DNA: TGTGCCATCAGTGAGAAACAGGGGTTTAACTATGGCTACACCTTC
CDR3: CAISEKQGFNYGYTF

J: TRBJ1-2
V: TRBV28
D: TRBD1
size: once
DNA: TGTGCCAGCAGAGGACAGGGGAACTATGGCTACACCTTC
CDR3: CASRGQGNYGYTF

J: TRBJ2-7
V: TRBV5-1
D: TRBD2
size: NA
DNA: TGCGCCAGCAGCCGGGACTACTCCTACGAGCAGTACTTC
CDR3: CASSRDYSYEQYF

J: TRBJ2-5
V: TRBV7-6
D: NA
size: NA
DNA: TGTGCCAGCAGCCCGACTAATTCGCAAGAGACCCAGTACTTC
CDR3: CASSPTNSQETQYF

J: TRBJ2-3
V: TRBV14
D: NA
size: NA
DNA: TGTGCCAGCAGCCCCCTAGGAGATACGCAGTATTTT
CDR3: CASSPLGDTQYF

J: TRBJ1-1
V: TRBV2
D: TRBD1
size: NA
DNA: TGTGCCAGCAGGGGGGACAGCTTGAACACTGAAGCTTTCTTT
CDR3: CASRGDSLNTEAFF

J: TRBJ1-1
V: TRBV24-1
D: NA
size: NA
DNA: TGTGCCACCAGTGACCCAGGGGCGGGGAACACTGAAGCTTTCTTT
CDR3: CATSDPGAGNTEAFF

J: TRBJ2-1
V: TRBV11-3
D: TRBD1
size: NA
DNA: TGTGCCAGCAGCTGGACAGGGGAAAGCAATGAGCAGTTCTTC
CDR3: CASSWTGESNEQFF

J: TRBJ2-1
V: TRBV24-1
D: NA
size: NA
DNA: TGTGCCACCAGTGGAGGGCCCCTGCATGAGCAGTTCTTC
CDR3: CATSGGPLHEQFF

J: TRBJ1-5
V: TRBV28
D: NA
size: once
DNA: TGTGCCAGCAGTGTCTTGGGGCCCAGTAGTAATCAGCCCCAGCATTTT
CDR3: CASSVLGPSSNQPQHF

J: TRBJ1-2
V: TRBV9
D: NA
size: once
DNA: TGTGCCAGCAGCGCCGACTCCCTCGGGGGCTACACCTTC
CDR3: CASSADSLGGYTF

J: TRBJ2-1
V: TRBV27
D: NA
size: NA
DNA: TGTGCCAGCAGTTTAAACTATTACAATGAGCAGTTCTTC
CDR3: CASSLNYYNEQFF

J: TRBJ2-7
V: TRBV4-3
D: TRBD1
size: NA
DNA: TGCGCCAGCAGCCAAGTAATGACAGGGCAGAAGTACGAGCAGTACTTC
CDR3: CASSQVMTGQKYEQYF